This TCR beta chain originates from a study of identical twins. This clonotype has a handful of counts. One entry per CDR3 protein results from TCRdb running MiXCR on the 5' RACE reads. The profile shows 1.5 million or so distinct CDR3 sequences, roughly a third of them singletons. The sequencing sample was made of cord blood. The TCR originated in a newborn girl in good health.

The CDR3 region is CRVEQDVNTEAFF. The DNA of the CDR3 is TGCCGTGTCGAACAGGACGTGAACACTGAAGCTTTCTTT. This chain uses TRBV20-1 with TRBJ1-1; maybe TRBD1 (5 bases). The CDR3 has 13 residues. In germline, CDR1 is DFQATT, CDR2 SNEGSKA (reference sequence).